The 8 T cell receptor beta chains below come from one sample, sequenced in a study of cytomegalovirus exposure and HLA in healthy donors. The primer mix had 60 Vbeta and 13 Jbeta primers. Generated by immunoSEQ multiplex PCR, the TCRdb table keeps only in-frame clones and is missing some. Among under 200,000 clones listed, about 79% were seen once. Sequencing was performed on PBMCs. Receptors were obtained from a man aged 45 to 65 in good health and CMV-seropositive.

The J gene is TRBJ2-7, the V gene TRBV7-2, with D possibly being TRBD1 (6 bases). V lost 4 bases to trimming and J lost 3 bases, with 10 bases between them. This CDR3 is built from 13 residues. Looked up from germline, CDR1 is SGHTA and CDR2 is FQGNSA. Written as DNA, the CDR3 is TGTGCCAGCAGCTATGCAGGGGACTACGAGCAGTACTTC. Translating it yields CASSYAGDYEQYF.

V usage is TRBV6-4 and J usage is TRBJ2-5; weak D call: TRBD2 (6 bases). Trimming stripped 7 bases from V and 3 bases from J, with 12 bases between. The germline CDR1 and CDR2 sequences are MRHNA and SNTAGT. The CDR3 covers 13 residues. The chain's CDR3 is CASMGRGKETQYF. The CDR3 DNA is TGTGCCAGCATGGGGCGGGGAAAAGAGACCCAGTACTTC.

The chain carries TRBV9 and TRBJ2-2, with D hard to call. V gave up 1 base and J gave up 4 bases, with 11 bases separating them. The germline V gene encodes CDR1 SGDLS and CDR2 YYNGEE. This CDR3 is built from 15 residues. CDR3 sequence: CASSVTVFSTGELFF. For the CDR3, the DNA is TGTGCCAGCAGCGTAACAGTTTTCAGCACCGGGGAGCTGTTTTTT.

This clone was observed a single time. The chain is built from TRBV7-9 and TRBJ2-3; maybe TRBD1 (7 bases). The V gene's germline CDR1 is SEHNR and CDR2 FQNEAQ (reference sequence). The CDR3 spans 17 residues. The ends were cut back, 5 bases at V and 1 base at J, with 19 bases in the middle. CDR3 loop: CASSAGGSGVGTDTQYF. CDR3 DNA: TGTGCCAGCAGCGCAGGGGGGTCCGGGGTCGGCACAGATACGCAGTATTTT.

This clone showed up just once. The genes are TRBV5-4 and TRBJ2-5, with 15 bases lining up with TRBD2. This CDR3 has 17 residues. From germline, CDR1 is SGHNT and CDR2 YYREEE (reference sequence). J lost 2 bases, V lost 4 bases, and 6 bases had no gene match. This CDR3 reads CASSMGLAGGLQETQYF. CDR3 DNA sequence: TGTGCCAGCAGCATGGGACTAGCGGGGGGCCTACAAGAGACCCAGTACTTC. Using reference TRBV5-4 and TRBJ2-5 for the parts outside the CDR3, the full variable domain is ETGVTQSPTHLIKTRGQQVTLRCSSQSGHNTVSWYQQALGQGPQFIFQYYREEENGRGNFPPRFSGLQFPNYSSELNVNALELDDSALYLCASSMGLAGGLQETQYFGPGTRLLVL.

With respect to this clone: Other nucleotide sequences in the sample specify the same CDR3. V usage is TRBV7-2 and J usage is TRBJ1-1, with D perhaps TRBD1 (6 bases). V lost 1 base and J 1 base, leaving 7 bases between the germline ends. This CDR3 is 14 amino acids long. CDR1 and CDR2 from the germline V gene are SGHTA and FQGNSA. CDR3 in amino acids: CASSLGGGNTEAFF. DNA of the CDR3: TGTGCCAGCAGCTTAGGAGGGGGGAACACTGAAGCTTTCTTT.

This clone appeared a few times. The rearrangement uses TRBV25-1 and TRBJ1-2; D is possibly TRBD1 (6 bases). V lost 3 bases to trimming and J lost 0 bases, with 14 bases between them. The CDR3 has 16 residues. CDR1 and CDR2 (germline): MGHDK, SYGVNS. CDR3 sequence reads: CASSDRGRMSNYGYTF. The DNA for the CDR3 is TGTGCCAGCAGTGACAGGGGCCGGATGTCTAACTATGGCTACACCTTC.

This chain uses TRBV7-6 with TRBJ2-3, with 7 bases identical to TRBD1. Germline assignment: CDR1 SGHVS and CDR2 FNYEAQ. V shed 6 bases, J shed 4 bases, and the junction held 7 bases outside the gene matches. The CDR3 spans 14 residues. CDR3: CASSFKTGPDTQYF. CDR3 sequence (DNA): TGTGCCAGCAGTTTTAAGACAGGGCCAGATACGCAGTATTTT.